Described below is a single TCR beta chain sequence and its context. This clonotype was seen a handful of times. Its antigen is still unknown. Base qualities are not recorded, but no much larger clone differs from it by a single base. Sequencer: Illumina NovaSeq 6000. cDNA libraries for TCRalpha and TCRbeta were prepared by 5'RACE using constant-segment primers, with sample barcodes and unique molecular identifiers added. RNA was extracted from every sample with Trizol reagent. Amplification of the libraries took two PCR steps, and the second step added a second sample barcode plus Illumina TruSeq adapters. Sequencing of libraries was performed on an Illumina NovaSeq with 2 x 150 bp paired-end reads. Per the source publication's procedure: Reads were demultiplexed and collapsed into UMI-guided consensus sequences with migec v1.2.7. Using mixcr v2.1.11, the UMI consensuses were aligned to TRA and TRB V and J templates and assembled into clonotypes. A clonotype was counted as expanded or contracted only if both edgeR and NoisET called the change significant, with noise models trained on biological replicates. For edgeR calls, the thresholds were a false discovery rate-adjusted p below 0.01 and a log2 fold-change of 1. As an exploratory analysis of dynamics, max-normalized trajectories of the 1000 most abundant clonotypes were examined by PCA with hierarchical clustering. Each responding clone was given a CD4 or CD8 phenotype based on the CD4+ and CD8+ repertoires, which had been sequenced separately. Starting from the raw public reads, TCRdb applied fastp trimming at Q25, assembled clones with MiXCR and retained in-frame beta chains. Rows with one shared CDR3 protein collapse into an entry with the most common genes and DNA. The authors' filters were not applied to this entry. Counted in this sample were about 240,000 distinct CDR3 sequences; roughly 10% of them appeared once. The ten top clones hold around 21% of the sample.

The sample is drawn from a study of T-cell memory formation after mild COVID-19 (TCRdb year 2021). General notes on the study: Most TCR sequence clusters were specific to one of the two donors. Longitudinal TCRalpha and TCRbeta repertoire sequencing tracked T-cell clones expanding and contracting after mild COVID-19 in two donors. The cohort comprised two young, previously healthy adult volunteers, one female and one male.

What the authors observed across the whole study: Only a couple of mild cases were covered by the study, and larger cohorts that include severe cases with pre-infection samples were considered necessary. From day 15 to 85, contracting clones showed balanced CD4/CD8 phenotypes, whereas a second wave of clones that expanded from day 15 to 37 leaned towards CD4+. Contracting CD4+ clones were located mainly in the CM and EM memory subsets, whereas CD8+ clones were found to be enriched in EMRA. The detection of some responding clones in pre-infection memory suggests that pre-existing cross-reactive memory T cells joined the SARS-CoV-2 response. SARS-CoV-2 specificity was not confirmed for the second-wave clones peaking on day 37.

Trimming costs V 3 bases and J 1 base, and their ends lie 9 bases apart. The CDR1 and CDR2 encoded by the germline V gene are SQVTM and ANQGSEA. Spanning cysteine to phenylalanine, the CDR3 consists of 13 amino acids. Only the CDR3 DNA is retained, 39 bases long and in frame from the first base. PBMCs were isolated by Ficoll-Paque density gradient centrifugation. The chain was built from TRBV29-1 and TRBJ1-1, with the D gene uncertain. Specimen: PBMCs or a T cell subset sorted from them (not recorded which). The clonotype comes from a man aged 18 to 29 who had mild COVID-19 (a few samples of this study predate the infection). The sample titles of this study are shuffled in the database, so cell type and time point are left out; the donor was told from shared clones. The bases are TGCAGCGTTGATGGGAACTGGAACACTGAAGCTTTCTTT. The encoded protein is CSVDGNWNTEAFF.